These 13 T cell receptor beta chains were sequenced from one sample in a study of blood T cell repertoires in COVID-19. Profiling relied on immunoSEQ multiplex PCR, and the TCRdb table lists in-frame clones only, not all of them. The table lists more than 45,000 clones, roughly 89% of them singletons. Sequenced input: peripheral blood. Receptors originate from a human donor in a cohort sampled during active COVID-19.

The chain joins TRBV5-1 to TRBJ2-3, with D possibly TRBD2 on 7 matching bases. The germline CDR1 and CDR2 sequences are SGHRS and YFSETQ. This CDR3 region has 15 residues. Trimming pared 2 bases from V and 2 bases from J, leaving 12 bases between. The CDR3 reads CASSLSGTYTDTQYF. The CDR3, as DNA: TGCGCCAGCAGCTTAAGCGGGACATACACAGATACGCAGTATTTT.

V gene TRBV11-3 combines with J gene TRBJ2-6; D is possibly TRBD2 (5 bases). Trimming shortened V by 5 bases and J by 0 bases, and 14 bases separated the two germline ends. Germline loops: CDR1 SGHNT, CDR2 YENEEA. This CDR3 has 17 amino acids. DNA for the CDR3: TGTGCCAGCAGCGAGCGGAGAAGCGGCTCTGGGGCCAACGTCCTGACTTTC. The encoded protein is CASSERRSGSGANVLTF. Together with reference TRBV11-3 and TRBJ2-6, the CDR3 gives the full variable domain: EAGVVQSPRYKIIEKKQPVAFWCNPISGHNTLYWYLQNLGQGPELLIRYENEEAVDDSQLPKDRFSAERLKGVDSTLKIQPAELGDSAVYLCASSERRSGSGANVLTFGAGSRLTVL.

The CDR3 spells CASSLPGGGEETQYF. CDR3 nucleotides: TGTGCCAGCAGCCTCCCGGGGGGGGGAGAAGAGACCCAGTACTTC. The chain carries TRBV28 and TRBJ2-5; 8 bases are shared with TRBD2. There are 15 residues in the CDR3. The trim removed 6 bases at V and 3 bases at J, leaving 9 bases unmatched. Germline V CDR1 and CDR2: MDHEN, SYDVKM.

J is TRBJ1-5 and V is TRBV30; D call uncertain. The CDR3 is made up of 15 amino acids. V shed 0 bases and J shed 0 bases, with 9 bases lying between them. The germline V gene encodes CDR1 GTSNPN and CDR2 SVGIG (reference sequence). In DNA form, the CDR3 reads TGTGCCTGGAGTGTACAAGTCAATAGCAATCAGCCCCAGCATTTT. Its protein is CAWSVQVNSNQPQHF.

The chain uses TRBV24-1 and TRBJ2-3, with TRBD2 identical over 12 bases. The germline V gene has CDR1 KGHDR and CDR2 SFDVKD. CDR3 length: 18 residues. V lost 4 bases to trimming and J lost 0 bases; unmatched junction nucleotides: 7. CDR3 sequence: CATSDPGTSGLSTDTQYF. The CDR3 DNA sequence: TGTGCCACCAGTGACCCCGGGACTAGCGGGCTTAGCACAGATACGCAGTATTTT.

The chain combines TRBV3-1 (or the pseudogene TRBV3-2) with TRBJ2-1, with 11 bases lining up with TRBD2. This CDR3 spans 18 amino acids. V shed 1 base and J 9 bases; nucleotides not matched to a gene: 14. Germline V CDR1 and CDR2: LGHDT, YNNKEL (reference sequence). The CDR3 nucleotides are TGTGCCAGCAGCCAAGCCTCTAGCGGGGGGTCCCTTTATGGTGAGCAGTTCTTC. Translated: CASSQASSGGSLYGEQFF.

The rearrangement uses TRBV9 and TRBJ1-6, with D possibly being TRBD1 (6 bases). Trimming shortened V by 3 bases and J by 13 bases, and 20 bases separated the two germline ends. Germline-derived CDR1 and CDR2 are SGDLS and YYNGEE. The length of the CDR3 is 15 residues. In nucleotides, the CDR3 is TGTGCCAGCAGCGGCCAACCCTCGACAGGCTTCCCCCTCCACTTT. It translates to CASSGQPSTGFPLHF.

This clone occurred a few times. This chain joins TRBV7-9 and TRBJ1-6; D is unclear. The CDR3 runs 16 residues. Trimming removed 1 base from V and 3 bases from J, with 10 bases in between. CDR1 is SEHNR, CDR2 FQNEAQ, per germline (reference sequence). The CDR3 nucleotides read TGTGCCAGCAGCTTAGGGTCAGGCTTCTATAATTCACCCCTCCACTTT. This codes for CASSLGSGFYNSPLHF.

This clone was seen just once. The CDR3 sequence is CASSLDGQGADYGYTF. DNA for the CDR3: TGTGCCAGCAGCTTAGATGGGCAGGGGGCGGACTATGGCTACACCTTC. The rearrangement uses TRBV7-8 and TRBJ1-2, with 8 positions matching TRBD1. Germline loops: CDR1 SGHVS, CDR2 FQNEAQ. After removal of 1 base from V and 3 bases from J, the junction contained 7 bases not matched to a gene. The CDR3 spans 16 residues.

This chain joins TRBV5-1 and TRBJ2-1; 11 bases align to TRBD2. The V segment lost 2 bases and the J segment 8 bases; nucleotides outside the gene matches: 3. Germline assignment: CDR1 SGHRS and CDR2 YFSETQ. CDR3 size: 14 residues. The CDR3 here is CASSFTSGGYEQFF. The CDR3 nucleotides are TGCGCCAGCAGCTTCACTAGCGGGGGTTATGAGCAGTTCTTC.

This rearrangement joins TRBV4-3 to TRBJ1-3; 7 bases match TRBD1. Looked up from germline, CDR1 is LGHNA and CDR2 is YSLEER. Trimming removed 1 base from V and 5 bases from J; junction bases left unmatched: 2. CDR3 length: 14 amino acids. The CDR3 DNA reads TGCGCCAGCAGCCAAGGGGACAGCAGAAACACCATATATTTT. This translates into CASSQGDSRNTIYF.

CDR3 sequence reads: CAWSVSGAERSNQPQHF. The CDR3, as DNA: TGTGCCTGGAGTGTTTCAGGGGCCGAGAGGAGCAATCAGCCCCAGCATTTT. The rearrangement links TRBV30 to TRBJ1-5, with D possibly TRBD1 on 6 matching bases. The CDR3 covers 17 residues. V was cut by 0 bases and J by 1 base, with 16 bases left in between. From germline, CDR1 is GTSNPN and CDR2 SVGIG (reference sequence).

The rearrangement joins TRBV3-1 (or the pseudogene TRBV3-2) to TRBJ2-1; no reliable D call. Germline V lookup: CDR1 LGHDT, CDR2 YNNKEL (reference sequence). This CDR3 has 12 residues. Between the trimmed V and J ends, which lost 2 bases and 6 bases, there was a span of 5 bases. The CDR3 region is CASSQSSNEQFF. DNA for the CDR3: TGTGCCAGCAGCCAAAGCTCCAATGAGCAGTTCTTC.